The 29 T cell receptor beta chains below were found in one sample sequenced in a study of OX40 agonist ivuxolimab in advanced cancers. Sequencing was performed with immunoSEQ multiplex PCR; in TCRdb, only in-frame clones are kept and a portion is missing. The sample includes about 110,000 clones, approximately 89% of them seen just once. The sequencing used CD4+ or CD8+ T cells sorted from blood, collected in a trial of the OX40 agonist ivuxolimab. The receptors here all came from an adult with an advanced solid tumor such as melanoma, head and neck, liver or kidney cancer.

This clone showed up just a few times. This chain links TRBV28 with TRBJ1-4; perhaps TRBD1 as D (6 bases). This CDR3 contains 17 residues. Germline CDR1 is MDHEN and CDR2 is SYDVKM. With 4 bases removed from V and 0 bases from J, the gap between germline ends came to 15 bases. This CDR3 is CASSSQGRGATNEKLFF. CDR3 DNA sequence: TGTGCCAGCAGTTCTCAGGGGCGGGGCGCAACTAATGAAAAACTGTTTTTT.

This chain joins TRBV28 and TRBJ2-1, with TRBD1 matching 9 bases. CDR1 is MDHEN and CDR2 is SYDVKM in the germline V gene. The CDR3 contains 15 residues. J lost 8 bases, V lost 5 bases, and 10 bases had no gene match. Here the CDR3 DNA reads TGTGCCAGCAGTCCCGGGACAGGGTTCTTATATGAGCAGTTCTTC. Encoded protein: CASSPGTGFLYEQFF.

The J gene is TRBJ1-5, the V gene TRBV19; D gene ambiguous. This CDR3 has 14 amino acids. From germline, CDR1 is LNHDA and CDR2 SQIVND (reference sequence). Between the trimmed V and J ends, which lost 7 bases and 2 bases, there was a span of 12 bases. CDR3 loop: CASTIAGRNQPQHF. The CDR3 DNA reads TGTGCCAGTACCATTGCGGGTCGCAATCAGCCCCAGCATTTT.

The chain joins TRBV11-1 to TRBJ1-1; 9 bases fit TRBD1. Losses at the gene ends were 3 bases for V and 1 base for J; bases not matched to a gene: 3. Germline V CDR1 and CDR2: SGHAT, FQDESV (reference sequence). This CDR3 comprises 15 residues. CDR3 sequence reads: CASSFRTGENTEAFF. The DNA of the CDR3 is TGTGCCAGCAGCTTCCGGACAGGGGAGAACACTGAAGCTTTCTTT.

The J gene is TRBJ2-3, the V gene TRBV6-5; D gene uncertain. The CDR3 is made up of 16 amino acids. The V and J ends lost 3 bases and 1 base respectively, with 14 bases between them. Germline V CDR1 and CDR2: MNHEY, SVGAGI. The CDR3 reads CASSYGRKGGTDTQYF. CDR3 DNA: TGTGCCAGCAGTTATGGGCGAAAGGGTGGCACAGATACGCAGTATTTT.

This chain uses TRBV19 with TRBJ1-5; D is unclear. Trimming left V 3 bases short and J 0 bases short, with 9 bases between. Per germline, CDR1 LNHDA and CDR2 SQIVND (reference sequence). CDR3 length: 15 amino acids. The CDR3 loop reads CASSIAVYSNQPQHF. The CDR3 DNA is TGTGCCAGTAGTATTGCGGTGTATAGCAATCAGCCCCAGCATTTT. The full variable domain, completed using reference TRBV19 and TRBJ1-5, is DGGITQSPKYLFRKEGQNVTLSCEQNLNHDAMYWYRQDPGQGLRLIYYSQIVNDFQKGDIAEGYSVSREKKESFPLTVTSAQKNPTAFYLCASSIAVYSNQPQHFGDGTRLSIL.

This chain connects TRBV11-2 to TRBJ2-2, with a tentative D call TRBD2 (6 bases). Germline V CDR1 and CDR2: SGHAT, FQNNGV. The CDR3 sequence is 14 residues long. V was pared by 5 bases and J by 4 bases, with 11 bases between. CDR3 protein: CASSPGTFTGELFF. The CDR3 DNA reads TGTGCCAGCAGCCCCGGGACTTTCACCGGGGAGCTGTTTTTT.

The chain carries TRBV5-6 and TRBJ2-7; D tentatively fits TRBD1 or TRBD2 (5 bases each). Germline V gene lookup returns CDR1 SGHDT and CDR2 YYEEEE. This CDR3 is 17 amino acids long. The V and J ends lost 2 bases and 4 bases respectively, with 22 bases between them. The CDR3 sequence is CASSLTPMWQGPYEQYF. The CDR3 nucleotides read TGTGCCAGCAGCTTAACTCCGATGTGGCAGGGACCTTACGAGCAGTACTTC.

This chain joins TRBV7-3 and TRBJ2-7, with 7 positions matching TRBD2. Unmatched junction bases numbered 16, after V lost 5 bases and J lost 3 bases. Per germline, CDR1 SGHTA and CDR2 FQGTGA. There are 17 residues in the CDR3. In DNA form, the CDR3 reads TGTGCCAGCAGCCAAAGGGTTGGGGCGGGAGTCAACTACGAGCAGTACTTC. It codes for CASSQRVGAGVNYEQYF.

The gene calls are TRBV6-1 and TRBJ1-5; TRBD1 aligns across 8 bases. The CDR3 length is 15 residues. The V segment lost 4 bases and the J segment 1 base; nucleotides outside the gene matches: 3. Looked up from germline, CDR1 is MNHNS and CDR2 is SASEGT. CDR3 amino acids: CASSGQGLSNQPQHF. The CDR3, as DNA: TGTGCCAGCAGTGGACAGGGGCTGAGCAATCAGCCCCAGCATTTT.

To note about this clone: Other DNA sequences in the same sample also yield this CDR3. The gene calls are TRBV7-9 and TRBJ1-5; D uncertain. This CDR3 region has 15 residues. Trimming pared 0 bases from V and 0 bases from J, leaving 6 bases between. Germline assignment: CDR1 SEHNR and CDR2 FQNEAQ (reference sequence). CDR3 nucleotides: TGTGCCAGCAGCTTAGCCGGGAGTAGCAATCAGCCCCAGCATTTT. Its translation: CASSLAGSSNQPQHF. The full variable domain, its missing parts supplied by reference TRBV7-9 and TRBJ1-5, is DTGVSQNPRHKITKRGQNVTFRCDPISEHNRLYWYRQTLGQGPEFLTYFQNEAQLEKSRLLSDRFSAERPKGSFSTLEIQRTEQGDSAMYLCASSLAGSSNQPQHFGDGTRLSIL.

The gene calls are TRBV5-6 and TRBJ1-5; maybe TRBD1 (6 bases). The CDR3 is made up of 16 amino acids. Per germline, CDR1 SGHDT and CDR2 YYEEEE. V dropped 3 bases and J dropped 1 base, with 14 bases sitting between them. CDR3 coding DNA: TGTGCCAGCAGCTCGGGGTACAGGGTGAGCAATCAGCCCCAGCATTTT. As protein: CASSSGYRVSNQPQHF.

This CDR3 reads CASSEYHRVSYNEQFF. The CDR3 DNA reads TGTGCCAGCAGTGAATATCACAGGGTCTCCTACAATGAGCAGTTCTTC. V is TRBV25-1 and J is TRBJ2-1; D is perhaps TRBD1 (6 bases). The germline V and J ends were trimmed by 0 bases and 0 bases, with 9 bases remaining between them. This CDR3 comprises 16 residues. From germline, CDR1 is MGHDK and CDR2 SYGVNS.

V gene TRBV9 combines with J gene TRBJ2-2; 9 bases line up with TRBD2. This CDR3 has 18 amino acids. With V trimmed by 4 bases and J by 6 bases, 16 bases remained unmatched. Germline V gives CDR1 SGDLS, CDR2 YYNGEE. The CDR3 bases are TGTGCCAGCAGCACCCGGGAAGCGGGAGGCCCTACCGCCGGGGAGCTGTTTTTT. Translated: CASSTREAGGPTAGELFF.

DNA of the CDR3: TGTGCCAGCAGCTTCTCCGCAGGGGCCGCAATTGGTACCAATCAGCCCCAGCATTTT. Its protein product is CASSFSAGAAIGTNQPQHF. The chain carries TRBV7-6 and TRBJ1-5, with D possibly TRBD1 on 6 matching bases. The CDR3 totals 19 residues. V was trimmed by 3 bases and J by 3 bases, leaving 24 bases between them. Germline CDR1 reads SGHVS; CDR2 reads FNYEAQ.

The CDR3 nucleotides read TGTGCCAGCAGCTTGGGGCGTAACTATGGCTACACCTTC. It translates to CASSLGRNYGYTF. The genes are TRBV5-6 and TRBJ1-2; D remains ambiguous. The germline V gene encodes CDR1 SGHDT and CDR2 YYEEEE. The CDR3 has 13 amino acids. The V end lost 0 bases, the J end lost 1 base, and 4 bases lay between the germline ends.

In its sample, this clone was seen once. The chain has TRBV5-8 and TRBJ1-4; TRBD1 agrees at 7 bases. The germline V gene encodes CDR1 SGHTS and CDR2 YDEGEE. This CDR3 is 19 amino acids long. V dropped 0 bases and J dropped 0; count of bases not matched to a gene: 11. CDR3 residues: CASSLEGAPGYSTNEKLFF. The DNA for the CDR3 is TGTGCCAGCAGCTTGGAGGGGGCGCCGGGGTATTCAACTAATGAAAAACTGTTTTTT. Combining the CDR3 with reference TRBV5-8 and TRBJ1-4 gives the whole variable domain EAGVTQSPTHLIKTRGQQATLRCSPISGHTSVYWYQQALGLGLQFLLWYDEGEERNRGNFPPRFSGRQFPNYSSELNVNALELEDSALYLCASSLEGAPGYSTNEKLFFGSGTQLSVL.

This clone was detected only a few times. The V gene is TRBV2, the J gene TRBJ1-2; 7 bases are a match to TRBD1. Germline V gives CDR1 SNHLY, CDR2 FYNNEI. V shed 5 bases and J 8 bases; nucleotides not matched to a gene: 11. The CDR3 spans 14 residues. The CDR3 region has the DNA TGTGCCAGCAGTAGACAGGGTTCCGATAAGGGCTACACCTTC. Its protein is CASSRQGSDKGYTF.

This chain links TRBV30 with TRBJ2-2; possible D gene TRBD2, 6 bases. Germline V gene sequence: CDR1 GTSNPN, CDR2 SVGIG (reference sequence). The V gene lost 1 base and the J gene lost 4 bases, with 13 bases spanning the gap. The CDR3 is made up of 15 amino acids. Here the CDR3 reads CAWSGGEWGTGELFF. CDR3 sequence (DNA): TGTGCCTGGAGTGGGGGGGAATGGGGCACCGGGGAGCTGTTTTTT.

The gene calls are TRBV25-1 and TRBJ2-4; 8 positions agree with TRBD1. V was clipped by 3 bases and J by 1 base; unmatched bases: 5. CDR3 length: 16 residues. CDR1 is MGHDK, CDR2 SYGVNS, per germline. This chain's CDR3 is CASSDPRQGAKNIQYF. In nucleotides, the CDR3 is TGTGCCAGCAGTGATCCTAGACAGGGGGCCAAAAACATTCAGTACTTC.

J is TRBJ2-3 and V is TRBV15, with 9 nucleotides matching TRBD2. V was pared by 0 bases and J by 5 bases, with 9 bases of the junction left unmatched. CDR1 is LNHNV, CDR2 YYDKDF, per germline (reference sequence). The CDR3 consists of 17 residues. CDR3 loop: CATSREAAAGGRDTQYF. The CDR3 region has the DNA TGTGCCACCAGCAGAGAGGCGGCCGCGGGAGGGCGAGATACGCAGTATTTT. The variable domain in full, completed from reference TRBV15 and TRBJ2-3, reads DAMVIQNPRYQVTQFGKPVTLSCSQTLNHNVMYWYQQKSSQAPKLLFHYYDKDFNNEADTPDNFQSRRPNTSFCFLDIRSPGLGDTAMYLCATSREAAAGGRDTQYFGPGTRLTVL.

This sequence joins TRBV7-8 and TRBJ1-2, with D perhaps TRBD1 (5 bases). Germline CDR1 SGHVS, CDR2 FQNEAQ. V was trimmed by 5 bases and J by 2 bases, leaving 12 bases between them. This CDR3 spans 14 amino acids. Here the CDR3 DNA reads TGTGCCAGCAGCCCTGGGACGGACAACTATGGCTACACCTTC. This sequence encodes CASSPGTDNYGYTF.

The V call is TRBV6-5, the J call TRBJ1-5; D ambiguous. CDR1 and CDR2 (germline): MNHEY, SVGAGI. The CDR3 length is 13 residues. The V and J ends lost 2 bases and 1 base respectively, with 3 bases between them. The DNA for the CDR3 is TGTGCCAGCAGTTACGGGAGCAATCAGCCCCAGCATTTT. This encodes CASSYGSNQPQHF.

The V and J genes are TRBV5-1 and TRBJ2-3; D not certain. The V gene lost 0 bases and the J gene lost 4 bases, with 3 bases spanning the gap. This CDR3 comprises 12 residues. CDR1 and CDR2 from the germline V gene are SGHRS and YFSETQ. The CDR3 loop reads CASSLVPDTQYF. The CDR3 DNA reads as TGCGCCAGCAGCTTGGTCCCAGATACGCAGTATTTT.

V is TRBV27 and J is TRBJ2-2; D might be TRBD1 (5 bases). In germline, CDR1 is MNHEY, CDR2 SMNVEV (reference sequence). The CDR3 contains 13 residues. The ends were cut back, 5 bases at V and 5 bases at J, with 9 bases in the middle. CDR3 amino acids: CASSPRTTGELFF. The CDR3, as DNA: TGTGCCAGCAGTCCTCGGACAACCGGGGAGCTGTTTTTT.

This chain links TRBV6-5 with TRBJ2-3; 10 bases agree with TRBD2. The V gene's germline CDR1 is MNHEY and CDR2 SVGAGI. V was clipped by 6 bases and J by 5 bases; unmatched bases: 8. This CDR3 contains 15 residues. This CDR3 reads CASSLLLAGEDTQYF. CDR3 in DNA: TGTGCCAGCAGCCTCCTCCTAGCGGGAGAAGATACGCAGTATTTT.

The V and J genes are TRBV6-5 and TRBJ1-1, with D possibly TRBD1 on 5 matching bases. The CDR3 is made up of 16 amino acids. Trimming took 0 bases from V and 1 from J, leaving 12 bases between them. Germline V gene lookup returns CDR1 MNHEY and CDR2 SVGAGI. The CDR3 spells CASSYSAGGGNTEAFF. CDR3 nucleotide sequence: TGTGCCAGCAGTTACTCGGCCGGCGGGGGGAACACTGAAGCTTTCTTT.

CDR3 DNA: TGTGCCAGCTCACCATTTGCAGATACGCAGTATTTT. This gives the protein CASSPFADTQYF. The chain employs TRBV18 and TRBJ2-3; D is undetermined. Germline loops: CDR1 KGHSH, CDR2 LQKENI. Between the trimmed V and J ends, which lost 2 bases and 4 bases, there was a span of 4 bases. CDR3 size: 12 residues.

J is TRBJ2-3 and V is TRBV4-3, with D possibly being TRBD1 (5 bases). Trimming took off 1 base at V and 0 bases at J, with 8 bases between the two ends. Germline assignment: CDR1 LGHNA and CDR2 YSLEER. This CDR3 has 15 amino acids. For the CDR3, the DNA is TGCGCCAGCAGCCAAGGGGCAGGGAGCACAGATACGCAGTATTTT. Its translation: CASSQGAGSTDTQYF.